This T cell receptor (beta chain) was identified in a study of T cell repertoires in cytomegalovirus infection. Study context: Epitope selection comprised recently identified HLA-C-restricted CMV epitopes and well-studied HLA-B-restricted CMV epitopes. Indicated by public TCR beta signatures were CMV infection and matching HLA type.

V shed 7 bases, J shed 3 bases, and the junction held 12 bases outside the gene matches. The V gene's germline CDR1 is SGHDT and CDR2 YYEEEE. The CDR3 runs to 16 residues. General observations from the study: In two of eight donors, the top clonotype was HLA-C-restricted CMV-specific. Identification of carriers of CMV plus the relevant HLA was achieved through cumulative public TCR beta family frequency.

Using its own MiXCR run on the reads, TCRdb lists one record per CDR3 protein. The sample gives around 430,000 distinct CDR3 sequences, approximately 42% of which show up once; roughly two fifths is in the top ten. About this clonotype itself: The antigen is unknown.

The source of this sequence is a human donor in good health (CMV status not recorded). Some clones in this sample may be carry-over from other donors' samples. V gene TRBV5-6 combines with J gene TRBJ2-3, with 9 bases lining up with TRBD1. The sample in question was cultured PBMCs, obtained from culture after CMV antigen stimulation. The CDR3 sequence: CASSPTGTGYTDTQYF. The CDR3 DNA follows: TGTGCCAGCTCCCCAACCGGGACAGGGTATACAGATACGCAGTATTTT.